A selection of T cell receptor beta chains follows, all from one sample in a study of CD8+CD57+ T cells in acquired aplastic anemia. One entry per CDR3 protein results from TCRdb running MiXCR on the reads. The table records about 35,000 distinct CDR3 sequences, more than 75% of them present only once. Sequencing used sorted CD4+, CD8+, or CD8+CD57+ T cells (not recorded which) from PBMCs. The source of these receptors is a human donor in good health, serving as a control. CDR3s include the opening cysteine and the closing phenylalanine or tryptophan. D genes are given only for firm matches. A clone size is listed for some rows: how often the clone was seen (once, few, many), or a class if it is expanded.

j_gene: TRBJ1-2; d_gene: TRBD1; v_gene: TRBV27; abundance: medium-sized; CDR3nt: TGTGCCAGCAGTCCCAGGGCGACAGGGGCGCAAGGCTACACCTTC; CDR3aa: CASSPRATGAQGYTF
j_gene: TRBJ1-5; d_gene: -; v_gene: TRBV15; abundance: -; CDR3nt: TGTGCCACCAGCAGAGATTCAGAGGTTCAGCCCCAGCATTTT; CDR3aa: CATSRDSEVQPQHF
j_gene: TRBJ2-7; d_gene: -; v_gene: TRBV2; abundance: -; CDR3nt: TGTGCCAGCAGTTCGACAGGCTACGAGCAGTACTTC; CDR3aa: CASSSTGYEQYF
j_gene: TRBJ1-2; d_gene: TRBD1; v_gene: TRBV15; abundance: -; CDR3nt: TGTGCCACCAGCAGAAATACAGGGGCTAACTATGGCTACACCTTC; CDR3aa: CATSRNTGANYGYTF
j_gene: TRBJ2-3; d_gene: TRBD1; v_gene: TRBV10-3; abundance: -; CDR3nt: TGTGCCATCAGGGGCGGGACAGGCCGCACAGATACGCAGTATTTT; CDR3aa: CAIRGGTGRTDTQYF
j_gene: TRBJ1-1; d_gene: -; v_gene: TRBV18; abundance: once; CDR3nt: TGTGCCAGCTCACCAAAGGGGACGGGGACTGAAGCTTTCTTT; CDR3aa: CASSPKGTGTEAFF
j_gene: TRBJ2-3; d_gene: -; v_gene: TRBV7-9; abundance: -; CDR3nt: TGTGCCAGCAGCCTAGCGCCAGGGATCAGCACAGATACGCAGTATTTT; CDR3aa: CASSLAPGISTDTQYF
j_gene: TRBJ1-5; d_gene: -; v_gene: TRBV2; abundance: -; CDR3nt: TGTGCCAGCAGTGCGACTCCCAATCAGCCCCAGCATTTT; CDR3aa: CASSATPNQPQHF
j_gene: TRBJ2-7; d_gene: -; v_gene: TRBV7-6; abundance: -; CDR3nt: TGTGCCAGCAGCTCGCCTCCCAGGTACGAGCAGTACTTC; CDR3aa: CASSSPPRYEQYF
j_gene: TRBJ1-2; d_gene: -; v_gene: TRBV10-3; abundance: -; CDR3nt: TGTGCCATCAGTGAGTCAGGCGGAGGCTACACCTTC; CDR3aa: CAISESGGGYTF
j_gene: TRBJ2-7; d_gene: TRBD1; v_gene: TRBV10-3; abundance: -; CDR3nt: TGTGCCATCAGTGAGCCCGGGACAGGGGGGACCTACGAGCAGTACTTC; CDR3aa: CAISEPGTGGTYEQYF
j_gene: TRBJ1-1; d_gene: -; v_gene: TRBV15; abundance: -; CDR3nt: TGTGCCACCAGCAGAAGGGTTGGCCAAGAAGCTTTCTTT; CDR3aa: CATSRRVGQEAFF
j_gene: TRBJ1-4; d_gene: -; v_gene: TRBV7-9; abundance: medium-sized; CDR3nt: TGTGCCAGCAGCTTCGAGGCCCAAAATGAAAAACTGTTTTTT; CDR3aa: CASSFEAQNEKLFF
j_gene: TRBJ1-3; d_gene: TRBD1; v_gene: TRBV2; abundance: -; CDR3nt: TGTGCCAGCAGGGGACAGGGAGTCTCTGGAAACACCATATATTTT; CDR3aa: CASRGQGVSGNTIYF
j_gene: TRBJ1-3; d_gene: -; v_gene: TRBV12-3/TRBV12-4; abundance: medium-sized; CDR3nt: TGTGCCAGCAGTCACGACAACTCTGGAAACACCATATATTTT; CDR3aa: CASSHDNSGNTIYF
j_gene: TRBJ1-3; d_gene: -; v_gene: TRBV10-3; abundance: few; CDR3nt: TGTGCCATCAGTGAGTCGGGGGTGCGCGGAAACACCATATATTTT; CDR3aa: CAISESGVRGNTIYF
j_gene: TRBJ2-5; d_gene: TRBD1; v_gene: TRBV24-1; abundance: -; CDR3nt: TGTGCCACCAGTCCCGCCGGGACAGAAGAGACCCAGTACTTC; CDR3aa: CATSPAGTEETQYF
j_gene: TRBJ2-7; d_gene: TRBD2; v_gene: TRBV20-1; abundance: -; CDR3nt: TGCAGTGCCCTCAGAGGCGGGAGAGGCTACGAGCAGTACTTC; CDR3aa: CSALRGGRGYEQYF
j_gene: TRBJ2-5; d_gene: TRBD2; v_gene: TRBV9; abundance: -; CDR3nt: TGTGCCAGCAGCGTAGGGACTAGCGGGGGTGGAGAGACCCAGTACTTC; CDR3aa: CASSVGTSGGGETQYF
j_gene: TRBJ2-2; d_gene: -; v_gene: TRBV29-1; abundance: -; CDR3nt: TGCACCGTAAGCCATAAGAACACCGGGGAGCTGTTTTTT; CDR3aa: CTVSHKNTGELFF
j_gene: TRBJ1-6; d_gene: -; v_gene: TRBV2; abundance: few; CDR3nt: TGTGCCAGCAGTTCCCTCGCCTATAATTCACCCCTCCACTTT; CDR3aa: CASSSLAYNSPLHF
j_gene: TRBJ2-5; d_gene: -; v_gene: TRBV12-3/TRBV12-4; abundance: -; CDR3nt: TGTGCCAGCAGTTTGAACGAAGAGACCCAGTACTTC; CDR3aa: CASSLNEETQYF
j_gene: TRBJ2-5; d_gene: TRBD2; v_gene: TRBV9; abundance: -; CDR3nt: TGTGCCAGCAGCGTAGATAGCGGGGGGTTCCCAGAGACCCAGTACTTC; CDR3aa: CASSVDSGGFPETQYF
j_gene: TRBJ2-3; d_gene: -; v_gene: TRBV19; abundance: few; CDR3nt: TGTGCCAGTAGTATAGATCGGGGCAGCACAGATACGCAGTATTTT; CDR3aa: CASSIDRGSTDTQYF
j_gene: TRBJ2-1; d_gene: TRBD1; v_gene: TRBV25-1; abundance: -; CDR3nt: TGTGCCAGCAGTGAAGAGGACAGGGGGCGTAATGAGCAGTTCTTC; CDR3aa: CASSEEDRGRNEQFF
j_gene: TRBJ1-2; d_gene: -; v_gene: TRBV29-1; abundance: -; CDR3nt: TGCAGCGTTGAAGATGGTAGTTATTATGGCTACACCTTC; CDR3aa: CSVEDGSYYGYTF
j_gene: TRBJ1-5; d_gene: TRBD1; v_gene: TRBV24-1; abundance: -; CDR3nt: TGTGCCACCAGCAGGGGGGGTGACAATCAGCCCCAGCATTTT; CDR3aa: CATSRGGDNQPQHF
j_gene: TRBJ2-1; d_gene: TRBD1; v_gene: TRBV11-2; abundance: -; CDR3nt: TGTGCCAGCAGCCCTCGGACAGGGGGGACCGGGGCTGAGCAGTTCTTC; CDR3aa: CASSPRTGGTGAEQFF
j_gene: TRBJ1-2; d_gene: -; v_gene: TRBV7-9; abundance: -; CDR3nt: TGTGCCAGCAGCCCAGGGTGGAACTATGGCTACACCTTC; CDR3aa: CASSPGWNYGYTF
j_gene: TRBJ1-1; d_gene: -; v_gene: TRBV29-1; abundance: -; CDR3nt: TGCAGCGTGAATCACTCCAGGGACACTGAAGCTTTCTTT; CDR3aa: CSVNHSRDTEAFF
j_gene: TRBJ2-7; d_gene: -; v_gene: TRBV19; abundance: -; CDR3nt: TGTGCCAGTAGCGGCCAAGCGGACTACGAGCAGTACTTC; CDR3aa: CASSGQADYEQYF
j_gene: TRBJ1-5; d_gene: -; v_gene: TRBV20-1; abundance: -; CDR3nt: TGCAGTGCTAGTCCCGTAAATAGCAATCAGCCCCAGCATTTT; CDR3aa: CSASPVNSNQPQHF
j_gene: TRBJ2-5; d_gene: -; v_gene: TRBV7-9; abundance: -; CDR3nt: TGTGCCAGCAGTGAAGTGGGATTCGGGGAGACCCAGTACTTC; CDR3aa: CASSEVGFGETQYF
j_gene: TRBJ2-1; d_gene: -; v_gene: TRBV19; abundance: -; CDR3nt: TGCGCCAGTACCGGGACACGCTCCTACAATGAGCAGTTCTTC; CDR3aa: CASTGTRSYNEQFF
j_gene: TRBJ2-2; d_gene: -; v_gene: TRBV6-1; abundance: many; CDR3nt: TGTGCCAGCACTACCCGGGGGGCGTCCCTGAACACCGGGGAGCTGTTTTTT; CDR3aa: CASTTRGASLNTGELFF
j_gene: TRBJ2-7; d_gene: TRBD1; v_gene: TRBV29-1; abundance: once; CDR3nt: TGCAGCGCCGTCGTCGGGACAGGGCTCTACGAGCAGTACTTC; CDR3aa: CSAVVGTGLYEQYF
j_gene: TRBJ1-1; d_gene: -; v_gene: TRBV29-1; abundance: -; CDR3nt: TGCAGTACGACCCCGGGGGGAGTAGGCACTGAAGCTTTCTTT; CDR3aa: CSTTPGGVGTEAFF
j_gene: TRBJ1-5; d_gene: -; v_gene: TRBV15; abundance: -; CDR3nt: TGTGCCACCAGCAGAGCGGGGGTTTATAGCAATCAGCCCCAGCATTTT; CDR3aa: CATSRAGVYSNQPQHF
j_gene: TRBJ1-1; d_gene: -; v_gene: TRBV20-1; abundance: -; CDR3nt: TGCAGTGCTAGAGATCTCCGGGGCTCGGTGACTGAAGCTTTCTTT; CDR3aa: CSARDLRGSVTEAFF
j_gene: TRBJ1-2; d_gene: -; v_gene: TRBV9; abundance: -; CDR3nt: TGTGCCAGCAGCGTGGGGGATAACTATGGCTACACCTTC; CDR3aa: CASSVGDNYGYTF
j_gene: TRBJ2-3; d_gene: -; v_gene: TRBV7-3; abundance: -; CDR3nt: TGTGCCAGCAGCTTAGGGGGTAGAGATACGCAGTATTTT; CDR3aa: CASSLGGRDTQYF
j_gene: TRBJ2-5; d_gene: TRBD1; v_gene: TRBV7-7; abundance: -; CDR3nt: TGTGCCAGCAGCTCCGGGACAGGGAGTGGGGAGACCCAGTACTTC; CDR3aa: CASSSGTGSGETQYF
j_gene: TRBJ2-5; d_gene: -; v_gene: TRBV19; abundance: -; CDR3nt: TGTGCCAGTAGTATTGCGGGAGAGACCCAGTACTTC; CDR3aa: CASSIAGETQYF
j_gene: TRBJ1-2; d_gene: TRBD1; v_gene: TRBV24-1; abundance: -; CDR3nt: TGTGCCACCAGCGACAGGGCTTTTGGCTACACCTTC; CDR3aa: CATSDRAFGYTF
j_gene: TRBJ1-2; d_gene: TRBD1; v_gene: TRBV6-2/TRBV6-3; abundance: -; CDR3nt: TGTGCCAGCAGTCGTCCCCGACAGGGGCTCTATGGCTACACCTTC; CDR3aa: CASSRPRQGLYGYTF
j_gene: TRBJ2-1; d_gene: TRBD1; v_gene: TRBV2; abundance: -; CDR3nt: TGTGCCAGCAGTCGGACAGGGGGGGACAATGAGCAGTTCTTC; CDR3aa: CASSRTGGDNEQFF
j_gene: TRBJ2-7; d_gene: TRBD2; v_gene: TRBV7-3; abundance: -; CDR3nt: TGTGCCAGCAGCTTAACGGGGGGGTCCCACGAGCAGTACTTC; CDR3aa: CASSLTGGSHEQYF
j_gene: TRBJ2-7; d_gene: TRBD1; v_gene: TRBV2; abundance: once; CDR3nt: TGTGCCAGCAGAACAGGGGGCAAATCCCACGAGCAGTACTTC; CDR3aa: CASRTGGKSHEQYF
j_gene: TRBJ1-1; d_gene: -; v_gene: TRBV15; abundance: -; CDR3nt: TGTGCCACCAGCAGAATGGACAGAAGAACGGACACTGAAGCTTTCTTT; CDR3aa: CATSRMDRRTDTEAFF
j_gene: TRBJ1-5; d_gene: -; v_gene: TRBV7-2; abundance: medium-sized; CDR3nt: TGTGCCAGCAGCCTAGAGGATCAGCCCCAGCATTTT; CDR3aa: CASSLEDQPQHF
j_gene: TRBJ2-2; d_gene: -; v_gene: TRBV10-3; abundance: few; CDR3nt: TGTGCCATCAGTGAAATCGTAAAGGGCCAGGGGACCACCGGGGAGCTGTTTTTT; CDR3aa: CAISEIVKGQGTTGELFF
j_gene: TRBJ1-1; d_gene: -; v_gene: TRBV7-2; abundance: once; CDR3nt: TGTGCCAGCAGCTTGGGGGTGGCTACTGAAGCTTTCTTT; CDR3aa: CASSLGVATEAFF
j_gene: TRBJ2-6; d_gene: -; v_gene: TRBV12-5; abundance: -; CDR3nt: TGTGCTAGTGGTTTCGGTGCACCGGGTGGGGCCAACGTCCTGACTTTC; CDR3aa: CASGFGAPGGANVLTF
j_gene: TRBJ2-1; d_gene: -; v_gene: TRBV10-3; abundance: -; CDR3nt: TGTGCCATCAGTGAGTCAACTTTTAATGAGCAGTTCTTC; CDR3aa: CAISESTFNEQFF
j_gene: TRBJ1-5; d_gene: -; v_gene: TRBV7-9; abundance: -; CDR3nt: TGTGCCAGCAGCTTATTTCGCGGAGTCAATCAGCCCCAGCATTTT; CDR3aa: CASSLFRGVNQPQHF
j_gene: TRBJ1-1; d_gene: TRBD1; v_gene: TRBV29-1; abundance: -; CDR3nt: TGCAGCGTTCAAACGACAGGGACAAAGACTGAAGCTTTCTTT; CDR3aa: CSVQTTGTKTEAFF
j_gene: TRBJ2-1; d_gene: TRBD2; v_gene: TRBV4-3; abundance: many; CDR3nt: TGCGCCAGCAGCCAAGATCGGCTAGCGGGGGGGGATGAGCAGTTCTTC; CDR3aa: CASSQDRLAGGDEQFF
j_gene: TRBJ2-4; d_gene: TRBD1; v_gene: TRBV11-2; abundance: once; CDR3nt: TGTGCCAGCAGCTCCAGTAGACAGGGGGCTGTCGAAAACATTCAGTACTTC; CDR3aa: CASSSSRQGAVENIQYF
j_gene: TRBJ2-7; d_gene: -; v_gene: TRBV7-3; abundance: once; CDR3nt: TGTGCCAGCAGCTTAAGCTCGTCGGGGAGGCTGGAGCAGTACTTC; CDR3aa: CASSLSSSGRLEQYF
j_gene: TRBJ2-7; d_gene: TRBD2; v_gene: TRBV2; abundance: once; CDR3nt: TGTGCCACCGATACGGGACTAGCGTTTGGGGAGCAGTACTTC; CDR3aa: CATDTGLAFGEQYF